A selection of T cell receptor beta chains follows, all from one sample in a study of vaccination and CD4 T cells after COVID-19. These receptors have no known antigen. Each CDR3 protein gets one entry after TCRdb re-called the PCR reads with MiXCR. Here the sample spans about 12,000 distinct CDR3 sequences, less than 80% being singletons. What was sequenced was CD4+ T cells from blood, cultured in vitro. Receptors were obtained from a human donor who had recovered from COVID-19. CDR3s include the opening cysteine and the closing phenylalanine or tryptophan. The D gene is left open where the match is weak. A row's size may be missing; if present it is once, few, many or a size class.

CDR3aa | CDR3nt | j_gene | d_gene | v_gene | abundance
CASADRAKQAFF | TGTGCCAGCGCCGACAGAGCGAAACAAGCTTTCTTT | TRBJ1-1 | - | TRBV6-2/TRBV6-3 | few
CATSRGKGISRQEFHEQYF | TGTGCCACCAGCAGAGGTAAAGGGATCTCGAGACAGGAGTTCCACGAGCAGTACTTC | TRBJ2-7 | - | TRBV15 | -
CSAREVRGPDQPQHF | TGCAGTGCTAGAGAGGTCAGGGGCCCCGATCAGCCCCAGCATTTT | TRBJ1-5 | - | TRBV20-1 | -
CASSLTARQPGQGHEQYF | TGTGCCAGCAGCTTAACTGCGCGTCAGCCGGGACAGGGCCACGAGCAGTACTTC | TRBJ2-7 | TRBD1 | TRBV7-3 | -
CASSHLSPDGYTF | TGCGCCAGCAGCCATCTCTCCCCCGATGGCTACACCTTC | TRBJ1-2 | - | TRBV7-9 | -
CASSILGQSNSPLHF | TGTGCCAGCAGTATCCTCGGACAGTCTAATTCACCCCTCCACTTT | TRBJ1-6 | - | TRBV27 | -
CSARVKPGINTGELFF | TGCAGTGCTAGAGTAAAGCCGGGAATTAACACCGGGGAGCTGTTTTTT | TRBJ2-2 | - | TRBV20-1 | -
CASSVADRGQETQYF | TGTGCCAGCAGCGTAGCTGACAGGGGGCAAGAGACCCAGTACTTC | TRBJ2-5 | TRBD1 | TRBV9 | once
CSARVAGSGDQPQHF | TGCAGTGCTAGAGTGGCCGGCAGTGGGGATCAGCCCCAGCATTTT | TRBJ1-5 | - | TRBV20-1 | -
CASSMQVGTQETQYF | TGTGCCAGTAGTATGCAGGTTGGGACCCAAGAGACCCAGTACTTC | TRBJ2-5 | - | TRBV19 | -
CASSPSREQYF | TGTGCCAGCAGTCCGTCTCGGGAGCAGTACTTC | TRBJ2-7 | - | TRBV28 | -
CASSSLLGRGHGYTF | TGTGCCAGCAGCTCCCTTTTAGGCAGGGGCCATGGCTACACCTTC | TRBJ1-2 | - | TRBV7-9 | -
CSARGDNDQPQHF | TGCAGTGCTAGAGGGGACAACGATCAGCCCCAGCATTTT | TRBJ1-5 | - | TRBV20-1 | -
CASRSKGERGLYEQYF | TGTGCCAGCAGAAGTAAAGGAGAAAGGGGGCTATACGAGCAGTACTTC | TRBJ2-7 | TRBD1 | TRBV27 | -
CASSPMGSNTEAFF | TGTGCCAGCAGCCCCATGGGTTCCAACACTGAAGCTTTCTTT | TRBJ1-1 | - | TRBV7-3 | -
CASVGSAAKNIQYF | TGTGCCAGCGTAGGTTCGGCAGCCAAAAACATTCAGTACTTC | TRBJ2-4 | - | TRBV6-2/TRBV6-3 | -
CASSLTPGLAGRTQYF | TGTGCCAGCAGCTTAACACCGGGACTAGCGGGACGGACCCAGTACTTC | TRBJ2-5 | TRBD2 | TRBV7-9 | -
CSASQTGPPDTQYF | TGCAGTGCTAGCCAGACAGGGCCGCCAGATACGCAGTATTTT | TRBJ2-3 | TRBD1 | TRBV20-1 | -
CASSETGTQYF | TGTGCCAGCAGTGAAACGGGTACGCAGTATTTT | TRBJ2-3 | - | TRBV6-2/TRBV6-3 | -
CASSYLRTGGSYEQYF | TGTGCCAGCAGTTACCTCCGGACAGGGGGGTCCTACGAGCAGTACTTC | TRBJ2-7 | TRBD1 | TRBV11-2 | -